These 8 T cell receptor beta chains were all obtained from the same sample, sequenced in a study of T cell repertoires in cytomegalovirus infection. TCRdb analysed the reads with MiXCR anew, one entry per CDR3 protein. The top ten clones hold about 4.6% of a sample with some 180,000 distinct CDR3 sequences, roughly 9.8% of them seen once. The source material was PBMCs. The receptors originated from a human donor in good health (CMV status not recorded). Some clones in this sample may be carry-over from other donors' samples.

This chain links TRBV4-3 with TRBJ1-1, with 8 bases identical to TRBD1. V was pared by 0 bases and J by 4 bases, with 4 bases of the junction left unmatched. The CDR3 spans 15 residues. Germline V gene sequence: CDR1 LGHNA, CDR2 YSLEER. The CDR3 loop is CASSQEAQGVTEAFF. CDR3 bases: TGCGCCAGCAGCCAAGAAGCACAGGGGGTCACTGAAGCTTTCTTT.

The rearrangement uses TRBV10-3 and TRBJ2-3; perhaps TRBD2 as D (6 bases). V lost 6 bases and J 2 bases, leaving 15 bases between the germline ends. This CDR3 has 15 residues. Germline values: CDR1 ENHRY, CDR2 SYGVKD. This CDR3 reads CAIRPGDSFTDTQYF. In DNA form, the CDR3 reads TGTGCCATCAGACCCGGGGACTCATTCACAGATACGCAGTATTTT.

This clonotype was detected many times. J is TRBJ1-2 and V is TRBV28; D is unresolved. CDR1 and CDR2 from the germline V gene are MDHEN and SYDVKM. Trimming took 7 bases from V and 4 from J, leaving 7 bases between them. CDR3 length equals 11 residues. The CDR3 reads CASKGLYGYTF. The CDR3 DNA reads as TGTGCCAGCAAAGGGCTCTATGGCTACACCTTC.

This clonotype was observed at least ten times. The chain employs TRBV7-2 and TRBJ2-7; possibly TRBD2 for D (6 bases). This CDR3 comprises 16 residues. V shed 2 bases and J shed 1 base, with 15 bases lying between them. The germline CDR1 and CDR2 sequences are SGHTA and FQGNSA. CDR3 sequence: CASSLTGFGGSYEQYF. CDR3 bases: TGTGCCAGCAGCTTAACCGGGTTCGGGGGTTCCTACGAGCAGTACTTC. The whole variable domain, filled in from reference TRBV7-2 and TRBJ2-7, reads GAGVSQSPSNKVTEKGKDVELRCDPISGHTALYWYRQSLGQGLEFLIYFQGNSAPDKSGLPSDRFSAERTGGSVSTLTIQRTQQEDSAVYLCASSLTGFGGSYEQYFGPGTRLTVT.

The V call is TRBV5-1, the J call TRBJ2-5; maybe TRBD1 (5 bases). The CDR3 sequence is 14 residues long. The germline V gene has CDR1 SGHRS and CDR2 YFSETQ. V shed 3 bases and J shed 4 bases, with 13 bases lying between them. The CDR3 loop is CASSSWMTAETQYF. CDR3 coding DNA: TGCGCCAGCAGCTCATGGATGACAGCAGAGACCCAGTACTTC.

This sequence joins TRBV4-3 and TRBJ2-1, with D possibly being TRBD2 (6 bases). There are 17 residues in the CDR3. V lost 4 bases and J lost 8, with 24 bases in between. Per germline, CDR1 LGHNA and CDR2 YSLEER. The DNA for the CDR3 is TGCGCCAGCAGCCCCACCGGCGGGGATTTGGTCGCGCATGAGCAGTTCTTC. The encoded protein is CASSPTGGDLVAHEQFF.

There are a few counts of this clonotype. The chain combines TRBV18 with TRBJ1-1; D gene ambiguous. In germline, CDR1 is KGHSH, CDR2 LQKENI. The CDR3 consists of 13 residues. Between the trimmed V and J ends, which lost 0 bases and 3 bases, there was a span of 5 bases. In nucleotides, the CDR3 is TGTGCCAGCTCACCACCGGTACACACTGAAGCTTTCTTT. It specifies CASSPPVHTEAFF.

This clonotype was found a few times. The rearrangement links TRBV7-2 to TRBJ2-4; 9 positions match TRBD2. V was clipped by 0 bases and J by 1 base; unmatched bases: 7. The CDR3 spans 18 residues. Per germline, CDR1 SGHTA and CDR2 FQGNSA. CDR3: CASSLAVVAGAAKNIQYF. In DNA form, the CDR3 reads TGTGCCAGCAGCTTAGCAGTGGTAGCGGGAGCGGCCAAAAACATTCAGTACTTC.